This note documents a single T cell receptor beta chain sequence. The source of the sample is a study of shared clonotypes between healthy human individuals. The V and J ends lost 2 bases and 10 bases respectively, with 18 bases between them. This CDR3 is 15 amino acids long. Germline-derived CDR1 and CDR2 are SGHAT and FQNNGV. Sequencing was performed with immunoSEQ multiplex PCR; in TCRdb, only in-frame clones are kept and a portion is missing. This repertoire shows fewer than 600,000 clones, roughly three quarters found once; its top ten account for around 12%. Material for sequencing was PBMCs. The TCR originated in a woman in her thirties or forties in good health. Some clones in this sample may be carry-over from other donors' samples. The chain combines TRBV11-2 with TRBJ2-1; possible D gene TRBD1, 6 bases. Here the CDR3 DNA reads TGTGCCAGCAGCTTAAACCACATGGGGGCTGGCGAGCAGTTCTTC. It yields the protein CASSLNHMGAGEQFF.